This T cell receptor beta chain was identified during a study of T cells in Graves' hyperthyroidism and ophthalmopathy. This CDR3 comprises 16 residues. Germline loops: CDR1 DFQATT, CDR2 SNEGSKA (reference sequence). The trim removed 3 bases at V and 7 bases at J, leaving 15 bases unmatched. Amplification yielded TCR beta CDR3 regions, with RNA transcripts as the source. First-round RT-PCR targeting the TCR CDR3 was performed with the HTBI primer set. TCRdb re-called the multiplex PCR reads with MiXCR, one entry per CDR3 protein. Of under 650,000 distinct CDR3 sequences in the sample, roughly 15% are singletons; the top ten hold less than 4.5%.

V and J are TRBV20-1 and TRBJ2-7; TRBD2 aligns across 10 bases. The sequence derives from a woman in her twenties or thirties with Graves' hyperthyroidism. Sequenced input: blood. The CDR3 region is CSARVVSGRAPGEQYF. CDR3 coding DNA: TGCAGTGCTAGGGTGGTCAGCGGGAGGGCCCCGGGTGAGCAGTACTTC.